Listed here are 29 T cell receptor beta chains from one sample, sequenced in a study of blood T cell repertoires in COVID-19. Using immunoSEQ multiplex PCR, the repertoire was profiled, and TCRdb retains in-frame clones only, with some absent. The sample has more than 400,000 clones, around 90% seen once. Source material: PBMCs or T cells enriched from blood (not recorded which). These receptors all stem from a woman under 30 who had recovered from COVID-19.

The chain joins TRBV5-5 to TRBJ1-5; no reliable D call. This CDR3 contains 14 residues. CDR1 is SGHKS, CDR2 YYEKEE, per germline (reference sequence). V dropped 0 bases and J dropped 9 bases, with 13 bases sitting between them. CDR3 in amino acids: CASSLAGDRGPQHF. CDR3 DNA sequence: TGTGCCAGCAGCTTGGCCGGCGACCGAGGGCCCCAGCATTTT. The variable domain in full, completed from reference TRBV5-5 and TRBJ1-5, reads DAGVTQSPTHLIKTRGQQVTLRCSPISGHKSVSWYQQVLGQGPQFIFQYYEKEERGRGNFPDRFSARQFPNYSSELNVNALLLGDSALYLCASSLAGDRGPQHFGDGTRLSIL.

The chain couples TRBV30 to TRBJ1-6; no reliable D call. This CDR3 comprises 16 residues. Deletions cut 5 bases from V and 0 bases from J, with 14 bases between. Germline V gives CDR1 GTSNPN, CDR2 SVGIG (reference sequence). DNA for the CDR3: TGTGCCTGGGGTATTGAGGGAAGCTCCTATAATTCACCCCTCCACTTT. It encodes CAWGIEGSSYNSPLHF.

DNA for the CDR3: TGTGCCAGCAGCCCCAGGTGGGCTCAGCCCCAGCATTTT. This codes for CASSPRWAQPQHF. The chain carries TRBV3-1 (or the pseudogene TRBV3-2) and TRBJ1-5; the D is unclear. Trimming took off 4 bases at V and 6 bases at J, with 10 bases between the two ends. The length of the CDR3 is 13 residues. Germline V lookup: CDR1 LGHDT, CDR2 YNNKEL (reference sequence).

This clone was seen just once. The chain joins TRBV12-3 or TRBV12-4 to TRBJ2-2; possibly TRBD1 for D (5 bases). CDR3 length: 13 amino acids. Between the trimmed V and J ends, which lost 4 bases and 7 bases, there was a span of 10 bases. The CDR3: CASSWGEGGELFF. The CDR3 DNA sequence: TGTGCCAGCAGTTGGGGCGAAGGCGGGGAGCTGTTTTTT.

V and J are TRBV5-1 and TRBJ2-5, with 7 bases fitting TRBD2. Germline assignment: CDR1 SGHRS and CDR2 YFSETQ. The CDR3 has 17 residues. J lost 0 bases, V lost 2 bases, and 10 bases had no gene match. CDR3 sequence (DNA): TGCGCCAGCAGCTTCGGTTCCGCGCGGGGGAACCAAGAGACCCAGTACTTC. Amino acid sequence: CASSFGSARGNQETQYF. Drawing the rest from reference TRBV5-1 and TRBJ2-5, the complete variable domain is KAGVTQTPRYLIKTRGQQVTLSCSPISGHRSVSWYQQTPGQGLQFLFEYFSETQRNKGNFPGRFSGRQFSNSRSEMNVSTLELGDSALYLCASSFGSARGNQETQYFGPGTRLLVL.

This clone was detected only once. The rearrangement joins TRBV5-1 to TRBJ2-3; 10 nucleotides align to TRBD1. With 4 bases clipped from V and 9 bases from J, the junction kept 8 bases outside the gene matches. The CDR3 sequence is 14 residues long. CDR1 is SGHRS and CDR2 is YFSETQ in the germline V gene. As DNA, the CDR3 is TGCGCCAGCAGCAGCGGGACAGGGGTGCGGACGCAGTATTTT. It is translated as CASSSGTGVRTQYF. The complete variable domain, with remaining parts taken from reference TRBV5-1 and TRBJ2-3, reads KAGVTQTPRYLIKTRGQQVTLSCSPISGHRSVSWYQQTPGQGLQFLFEYFSETQRNKGNFPGRFSGRQFSNSRSEMNVSTLELGDSALYLCASSSGTGVRTQYFGPGTRLTVL.

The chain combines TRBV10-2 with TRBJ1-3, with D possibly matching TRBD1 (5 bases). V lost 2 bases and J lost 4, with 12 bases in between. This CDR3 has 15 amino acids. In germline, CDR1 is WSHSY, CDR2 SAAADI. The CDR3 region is CASSETSGEGNTIYF. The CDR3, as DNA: TGCGCCAGCAGTGAGACTTCGGGGGAAGGAAACACCATATATTTT.

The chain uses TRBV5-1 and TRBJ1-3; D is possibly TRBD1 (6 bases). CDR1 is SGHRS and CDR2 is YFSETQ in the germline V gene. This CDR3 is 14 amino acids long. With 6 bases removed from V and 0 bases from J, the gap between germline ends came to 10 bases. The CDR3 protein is CASTKDSSGNTIYF. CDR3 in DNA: TGCGCCAGCACCAAGGACAGCTCTGGAAACACCATATATTTT.

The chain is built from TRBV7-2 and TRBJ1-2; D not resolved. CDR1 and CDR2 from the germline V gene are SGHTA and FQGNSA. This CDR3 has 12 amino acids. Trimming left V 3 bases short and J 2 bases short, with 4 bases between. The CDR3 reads CASSFQNYGYTF. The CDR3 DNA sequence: TGTGCCAGCAGCTTCCAGAACTATGGCTACACCTTC. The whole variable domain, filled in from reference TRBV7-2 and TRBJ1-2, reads GAGVSQSPSNKVTEKGKDVELRCDPISGHTALYWYRQSLGQGLEFLIYFQGNSAPDKSGLPSDRFSAERTGGSVSTLTIQRTQQEDSAVYLCASSFQNYGYTFGSGTRLTVV.

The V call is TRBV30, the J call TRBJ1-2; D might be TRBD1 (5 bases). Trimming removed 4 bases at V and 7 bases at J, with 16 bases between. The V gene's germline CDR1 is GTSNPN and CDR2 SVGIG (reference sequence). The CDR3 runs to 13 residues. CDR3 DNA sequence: TGTGCCTGGACCCCCGACAGCTCGGGTGGCTACACCTTC. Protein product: CAWTPDSSGGYTF. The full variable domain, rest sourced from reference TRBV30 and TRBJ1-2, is SQTIHQWPATLVQPVGSPLSLECTVEGTSNPNLYWYRQAAGRGLQLLFYSVGIGQISSEVPQNLSASRPQDRQFILSSKKLLLSDSGFYLCAWTPDSSGGYTFGSGTRLTVV.

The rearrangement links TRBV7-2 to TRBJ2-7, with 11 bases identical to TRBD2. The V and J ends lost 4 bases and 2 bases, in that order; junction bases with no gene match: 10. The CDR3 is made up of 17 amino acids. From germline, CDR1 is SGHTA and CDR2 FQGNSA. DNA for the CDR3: TGTGCCAGCAGCTGGGGATGGGGGACTAGCGGTGCCTACGAGCAGTACTTC. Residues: CASSWGWGTSGAYEQYF.

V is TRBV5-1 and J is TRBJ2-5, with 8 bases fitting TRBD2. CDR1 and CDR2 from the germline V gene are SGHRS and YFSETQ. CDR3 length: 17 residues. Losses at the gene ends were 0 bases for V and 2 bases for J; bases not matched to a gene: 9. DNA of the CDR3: TGCGCCAGCAGCTTGGGTCGCGGGGGGATAGAACAAGAGACCCAGTACTTC. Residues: CASSLGRGGIEQETQYF.

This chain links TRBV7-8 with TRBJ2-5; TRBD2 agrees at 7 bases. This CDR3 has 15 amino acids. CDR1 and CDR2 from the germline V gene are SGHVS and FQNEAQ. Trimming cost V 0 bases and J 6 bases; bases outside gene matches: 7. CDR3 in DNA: TGTGCCAGCAGCTTAGCCCGGGGGGACCCCCAGACCCAGTACTTC. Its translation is CASSLARGDPQTQYF.

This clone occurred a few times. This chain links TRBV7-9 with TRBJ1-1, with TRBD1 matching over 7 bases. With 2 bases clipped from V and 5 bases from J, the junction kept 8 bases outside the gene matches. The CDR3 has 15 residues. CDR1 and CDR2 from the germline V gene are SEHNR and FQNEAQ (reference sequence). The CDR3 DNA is TGTGCCAGCAGCTTACTAGGGGGCGTAGGGACTGAAGCTTTCTTT. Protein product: CASSLLGGVGTEAFF.

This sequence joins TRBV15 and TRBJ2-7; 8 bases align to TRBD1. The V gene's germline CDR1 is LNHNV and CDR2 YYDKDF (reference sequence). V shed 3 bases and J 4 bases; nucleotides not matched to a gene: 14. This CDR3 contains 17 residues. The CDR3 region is CATSRGQAHLLGYEQYF. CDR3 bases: TGTGCCACCAGCAGGGGACAGGCTCACTTGCTCGGGTACGAGCAGTACTTC.

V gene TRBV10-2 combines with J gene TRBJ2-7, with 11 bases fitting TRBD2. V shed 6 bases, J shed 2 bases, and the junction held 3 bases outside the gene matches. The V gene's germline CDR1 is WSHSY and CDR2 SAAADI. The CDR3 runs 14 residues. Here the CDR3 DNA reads TGCGCCAGCAGCTCTAGCGGGGGGACCTACGAGCAGTACTTC. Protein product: CASSSSGGTYEQYF.

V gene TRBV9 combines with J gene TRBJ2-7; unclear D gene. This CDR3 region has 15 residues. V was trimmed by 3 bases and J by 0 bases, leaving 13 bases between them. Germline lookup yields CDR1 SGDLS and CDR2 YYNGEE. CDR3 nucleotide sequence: TGTGCCAGCAGCGCACTGGCGACGGGCTCCTACGAGCAGTACTTC. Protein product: CASSALATGSYEQYF.

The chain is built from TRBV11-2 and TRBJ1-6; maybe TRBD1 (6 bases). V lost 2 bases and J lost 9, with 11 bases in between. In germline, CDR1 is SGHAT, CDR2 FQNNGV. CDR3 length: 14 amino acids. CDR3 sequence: CASSLQVTGSPLHF. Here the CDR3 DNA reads TGTGCCAGCAGCTTACAGGTGACAGGTTCACCCCTCCACTTT.

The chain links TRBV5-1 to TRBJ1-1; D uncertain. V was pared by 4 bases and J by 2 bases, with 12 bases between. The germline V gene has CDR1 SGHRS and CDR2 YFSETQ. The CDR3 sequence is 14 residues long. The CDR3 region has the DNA TGCGCCAGCAGCCTTGGTGCAGAAAACACTGAAGCTTTCTTT. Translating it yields CASSLGAENTEAFF.

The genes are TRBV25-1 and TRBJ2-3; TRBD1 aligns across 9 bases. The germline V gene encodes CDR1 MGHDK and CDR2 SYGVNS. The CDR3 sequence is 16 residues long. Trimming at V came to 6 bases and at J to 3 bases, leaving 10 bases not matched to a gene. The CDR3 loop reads CASSAGQGRPTDTQYF. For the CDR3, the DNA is TGTGCCAGCAGCGCCGGACAGGGGCGCCCTACAGATACGCAGTATTTT.

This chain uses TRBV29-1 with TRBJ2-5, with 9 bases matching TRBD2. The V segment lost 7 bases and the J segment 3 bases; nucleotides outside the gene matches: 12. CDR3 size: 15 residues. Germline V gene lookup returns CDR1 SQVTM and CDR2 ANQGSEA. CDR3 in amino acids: CSASQGGGAEETQYF. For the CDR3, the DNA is TGCAGCGCCTCTCAGGGCGGGGGGGCCGAAGAGACCCAGTACTTC.

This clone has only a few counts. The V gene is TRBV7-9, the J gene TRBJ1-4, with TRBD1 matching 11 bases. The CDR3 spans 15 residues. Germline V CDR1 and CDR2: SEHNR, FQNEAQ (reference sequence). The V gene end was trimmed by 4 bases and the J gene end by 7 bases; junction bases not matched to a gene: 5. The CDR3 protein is CASSSGGTGGEKLFF. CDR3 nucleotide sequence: TGTGCCAGCAGCTCAGGAGGGACAGGGGGTGAAAAACTGTTTTTT. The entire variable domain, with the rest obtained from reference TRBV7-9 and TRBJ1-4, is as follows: DTGVSQNPRHKITKRGQNVTFRCDPISEHNRLYWYRQTLGQGPEFLTYFQNEAQLEKSRLLSDRFSAERPKGSFSTLEIQRTEQGDSAMYLCASSSGGTGGEKLFFGSGTQLSVL.

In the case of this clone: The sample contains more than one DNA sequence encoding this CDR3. The CDR3 DNA follows: TGTGCCAGCAAAAGGAGTAACTATGGCTACACCTTC. This encodes CASKRSNYGYTF. The chain recombines TRBV9 with TRBJ1-2, with unresolved D. The CDR3 has 12 amino acids. The ends were cut back, 6 bases at V and 1 base at J, with 7 bases in the middle. The germline gives CDR1 SGDLS, CDR2 YYNGEE.

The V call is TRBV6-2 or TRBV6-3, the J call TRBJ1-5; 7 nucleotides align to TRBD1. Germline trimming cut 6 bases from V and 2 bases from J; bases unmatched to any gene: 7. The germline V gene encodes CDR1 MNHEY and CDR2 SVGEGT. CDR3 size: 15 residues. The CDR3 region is CASSQSGTGNQPQHF. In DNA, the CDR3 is TGTGCCAGCAGCCAATCCGGGACAGGCAATCAGCCCCAGCATTTT.

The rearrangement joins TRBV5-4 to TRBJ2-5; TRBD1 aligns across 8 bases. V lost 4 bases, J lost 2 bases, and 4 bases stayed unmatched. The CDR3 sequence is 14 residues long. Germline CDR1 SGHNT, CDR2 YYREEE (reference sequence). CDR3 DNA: TGTGCCAGCAGCCTAGGACAGGGTCAAGAGACCCAGTACTTC. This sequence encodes CASSLGQGQETQYF.

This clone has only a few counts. The CDR3 here is CASSQDPDRDRTKGYGYTF. CDR3 in DNA: TGTGCCAGCAGCCAAGATCCGGATCGGGACAGAACGAAGGGCTATGGCTACACCTTC. The chain carries TRBV3-1 (or the pseudogene TRBV3-2) and TRBJ1-2, with 7 bases lining up with TRBD1. This CDR3 region has 19 residues. V lost 0 bases, J lost 4 bases, and 17 bases stayed unmatched. Looked up from germline, CDR1 is LGHDT and CDR2 is YNNKEL (reference sequence).

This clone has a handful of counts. CDR3 nucleotides: TGTGCCTGGAGTAGGGAGATAGCGGCTAATGAGCAGTTCTTC. It is translated as CAWSREIAANEQFF. The V call is TRBV30, the J call TRBJ2-1; D is possibly TRBD2 (6 bases). Germline-derived CDR1 and CDR2 are GTSNPN and SVGIG (reference sequence). Trimming took off 2 bases at V and 7 bases at J, with 15 bases between the two ends. The CDR3 covers 14 residues.

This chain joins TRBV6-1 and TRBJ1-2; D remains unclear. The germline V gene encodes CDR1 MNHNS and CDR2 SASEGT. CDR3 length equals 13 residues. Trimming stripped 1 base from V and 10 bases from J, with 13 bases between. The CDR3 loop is CASSEVNGSPYTF. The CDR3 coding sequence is TGTGCCAGCAGTGAAGTTAACGGGAGCCCCTACACCTTC.

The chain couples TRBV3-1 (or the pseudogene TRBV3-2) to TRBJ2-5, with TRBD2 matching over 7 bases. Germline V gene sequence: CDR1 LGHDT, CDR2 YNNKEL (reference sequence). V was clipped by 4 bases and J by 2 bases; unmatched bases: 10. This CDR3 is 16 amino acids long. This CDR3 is CASSRPGRGKQETQYF. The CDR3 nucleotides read TGTGCCAGCAGCCGCCCGGGGAGGGGCAAACAAGAGACCCAGTACTTC.